These 10 T cell receptor beta chains were all obtained from the same sample, sequenced in a study of post-analysis software for immune sequencing data. Findings and caveats of the study: TRBV5-6, TRBV5-1 and TRBV20-1 belonged to a set of about five TRBV segments that were more frequent in patients than controls.

Sequencing libraries made from TCR beta cDNA carried unique molecular identifiers. TCRdb processed the PCR reads anew with MiXCR; each CDR3 protein has one entry. The sample includes hundreds of thousands of distinct CDR3 sequences, 59% of them seen just once. Which antigens these TCRs recognize remains unknown. Sequencing used blood. The receptors derive from a girl aged 2 to 9 with multiple sclerosis.

The V and J genes are TRBV7-6 and TRBJ2-1; D not certain. Trimming took 8 bases from V and 6 from J, leaving 17 bases between them. The CDR3 contains 14 residues. Germline loops: CDR1 SGHVS, CDR2 FNYEAQ. The CDR3, as DNA: TGTGCCAGCCTAACGCTCTTGGGGTCCAATGAGCAGTTCTTC. Translated: CASLTLLGSNEQFF.

The DNA for the CDR3 is TGTGCCATCAGAGGAGGAAAGGGCACAGATACGCAGTATTTT. Encoded protein: CAIRGGKGTDTQYF. V usage is TRBV10-3 and J usage is TRBJ2-3; possible D gene TRBD2, 5 bases. Trimming shortened V by 6 bases and J by 1 base, and 11 bases separated the two germline ends. The germline gives CDR1 ENHRY, CDR2 SYGVKD. This CDR3 has 14 amino acids.

This clonotype turned up a few times. The V gene is TRBV12-3 or TRBV12-4, the J gene TRBJ2-3; tentatively, D is TRBD1 (5 bases). The CDR3 sequence is 14 residues long. Trimming left V 5 bases short and J 1 base short, with 10 bases between. CDR3 sequence (DNA): TGTGCCAGCAGTGGGGCAGGACGCACAGATACGCAGTATTTT. The encoded protein is CASSGAGRTDTQYF.

This clonotype occurred a few times. The V call is TRBV10-3, the J call TRBJ2-7; possible D gene TRBD1, 6 bases. Per germline, CDR1 ENHRY and CDR2 SYGVKD. CDR3 length: 13 amino acids. V was trimmed by 2 bases and J by 1 base, leaving 6 bases between them. The DNA for the CDR3 is TGTGCCATCAGTGAGGGACAGTCCTACGAGCAGTACTTC. This codes for CAISEGQSYEQYF.

In this sample, this clonotype turned up a few times. The chain employs TRBV12-3 or TRBV12-4 and TRBJ1-6; 8 bases align to TRBD1. The CDR3 extends over 14 amino acids. The V gene end was trimmed by 6 bases and the J gene end by 6 bases; junction bases not matched to a gene: 4. The CDR3 sequence is CASSTGGGNSPLHF. CDR3 sequence (DNA): TGTGCCAGCAGCACAGGGGGAGGTAATTCACCCCTCCACTTT.

The CDR3 DNA is TGTGCCAGCAGCTTAGCGAGGGCAGTCAGCACAGATACGCAGTATTTT. Translation gives CASSLARAVSTDTQYF. The rearrangement uses TRBV7-2 and TRBJ2-3; D might be TRBD2 (5 bases). Trimming stripped 0 bases from V and 0 bases from J, with 10 bases between. Germline loops: CDR1 SGHTA, CDR2 FQGNSA. The CDR3 spans 16 residues.

The chain is built from TRBV25-1 and TRBJ2-7; 9 bases map to TRBD2. The CDR3 runs to 16 residues. Germline assignment: CDR1 MGHDK and CDR2 SYGVNS. V dropped 3 bases and J dropped 4; count of bases not matched to a gene: 10. The CDR3 DNA reads TGTGCCAGCAGTGAGGTTGGCGCGGGAGGGCTGTACGAGCAGTACTTC. It yields the protein CASSEVGAGGLYEQYF.

On this clonotype: An end of the junction does not agree with germline; a read error may underlie this. The DNA for the CDR3 is TGTGCCAGCACCACCCGGGTACAGGCGGACACCGAAGCTTTCTTT. Translated: CASTTRVQADTEAFF. The chain recombines TRBV2 with TRBJ1-1, with D tentatively TRBD1 (5 bases). This CDR3 has 15 amino acids. CDR1 and CDR2 (germline): SNHLY, FYNNEI.

This clonotype has just a few counts. This chain uses TRBV15 with TRBJ2-5, with 8 bases identical to TRBD1. The end of the DNA aligns better with TRBJ2-7, so the J call may be wrong. The germline CDR1 and CDR2 sequences are LNHNV and YYDKDF (reference sequence). This CDR3 spans 14 amino acids. The DNA for the CDR3 is TGTGCCACCAGCGGCGGACAGGGTACCCACGAGCAGTACTTC. It encodes CATSGGQGTHEQYF.

This chain connects TRBV20-1 to TRBJ2-1; possibly TRBD2 for D (5 bases). Looked up from germline, CDR1 is DFQATT and CDR2 is SNEGSKA (reference sequence). CDR3 length: 11 residues. Trimming took off 5 bases at V and 10 bases at J, with 12 bases between the two ends. CDR3 residues: CSAADSVEQFF. Written as DNA, the CDR3 is TGCAGTGCTGCTGATAGCGTGGAGCAGTTCTTC.